This is a list of T cell receptor beta chains from one sample in a study of Ad26.COV2.S vaccination and SARS-CoV-2 variants. Profiling relied on immunoSEQ multiplex PCR, and the TCRdb table lists in-frame clones only, not all of them. The data contain 200,000 to 300,000 clones, more than 75% of them singletons. The sequences come from peripheral blood, collected in a trial of Ad26.COV2.S vaccine versus placebo. All receptors come from a person between 18 and 59 years old who received the Ad26.COV2.S COVID-19 vaccine or a placebo. The CDR3 runs from the conserved cysteine through the conserved F or W. The D gene is left open where the match is weak. Clone size is given for some rows only: seen once, a few or many times, or a class if the clone is expanded.

d_gene: TRBD2; abundance: NA; v_gene: TRBV5-6; j_gene: TRBJ2-5; CDR3aa: CASSFLGEGETQYF; CDR3nt: TGTGCCAGCAGCTTTCTCGGGGAGGGGGAGACCCAGTACTTC
d_gene: NA; abundance: NA; v_gene: TRBV28; j_gene: TRBJ1-2; CDR3aa: CASSLQNYGYTF; CDR3nt: TGTGCCAGCAGTTTACAGAACTATGGCTACACCTTC
d_gene: TRBD2; abundance: NA; v_gene: TRBV7-9; j_gene: TRBJ2-1; CDR3aa: CASSKGTSGDEQFF; CDR3nt: TGTGCCAGCAGCAAGGGCACTAGCGGCGATGAGCAGTTCTTC
d_gene: NA; abundance: NA; v_gene: TRBV19; j_gene: TRBJ2-1; CDR3aa: CASSIGQGKQFF; CDR3nt: TGTGCCAGTAGTATCGGCCAGGGGAAGCAGTTCTTC
d_gene: NA; abundance: NA; v_gene: TRBV11-2; j_gene: TRBJ2-1; CDR3aa: CASSILTGYEQFF; CDR3nt: TGTGCCAGCAGCATACTAACAGGATATGAGCAGTTCTTC
d_gene: TRBD2; abundance: NA; v_gene: TRBV20-1; j_gene: TRBJ2-1; CDR3aa: CSASPREIAGGRNEQFF; CDR3nt: TGCAGTGCTAGTCCCAGGGAAATAGCGGGGGGGCGCAATGAGCAGTTCTTC
d_gene: NA; abundance: NA; v_gene: TRBV6-5; j_gene: TRBJ1-2; CDR3aa: CASRNTGSNYGYTF; CDR3nt: TGTGCCAGCAGGAACACAGGGAGTAACTATGGCTACACCTTC
d_gene: NA; abundance: NA; v_gene: TRBV5-1; j_gene: TRBJ2-2; CDR3aa: CASSLDGTHTGELFF; CDR3nt: TGCGCCAGCAGCTTGGACGGGACCCACACCGGGGAGCTGTTTTTT
d_gene: TRBD2; abundance: once; v_gene: TRBV28; j_gene: TRBJ2-5; CDR3aa: CASSSVGTSGGARTQYF; CDR3nt: TGTGCCAGCAGTTCTGTGGGGACTAGCGGGGGGGCCCGGACCCAGTACTTC
d_gene: NA; abundance: NA; v_gene: TRBV5-1; j_gene: TRBJ1-2; CDR3aa: CASSQQGYGYTF; CDR3nt: TGCGCCAGCAGCCAACAGGGCTATGGCTACACCTTC
d_gene: NA; abundance: NA; v_gene: TRBV27; j_gene: TRBJ2-3; CDR3aa: CASSNRFSGVGTDTQYF; CDR3nt: TGTGCCAGCAGTAACCGCTTTTCAGGGGTCGGCACAGATACGCAGTATTTT
d_gene: NA; abundance: NA; v_gene: TRBV4-3; j_gene: TRBJ1-4; CDR3aa: CASSPTEGLAANEKLFF; CDR3nt: TGCGCCAGCAGCCCAACTGAGGGGCTCGCGGCTAATGAAAAACTGTTTTTT
d_gene: NA; abundance: NA; v_gene: TRBV5-4; j_gene: TRBJ1-2; CDR3aa: CASSPDRESNYGYTF; CDR3nt: TGTGCCAGCAGCCCGGACCGGGAATCTAACTATGGCTACACCTTC
d_gene: NA; abundance: NA; v_gene: TRBV7-9; j_gene: TRBJ1-4; CDR3aa: CASSLEPAGEKLFF; CDR3nt: TGTGCCAGCAGCTTAGAGCCAGCGGGGGAAAAACTGTTTTTT
d_gene: NA; abundance: once; v_gene: TRBV7-2; j_gene: TRBJ1-1; CDR3aa: CASYNRAGNTEAFF; CDR3nt: TGTGCCAGCTACAACAGGGCGGGGAACACTGAAGCTTTCTTT
d_gene: TRBD1; abundance: NA; v_gene: TRBV7-9; j_gene: TRBJ2-1; CDR3aa: CASSSPRDRAGHEQFF; CDR3nt: TGTGCCAGCAGCTCCCCCCGGGACAGGGCTGGTCATGAGCAGTTCTTC
d_gene: TRBD1; abundance: NA; v_gene: TRBV5-4; j_gene: TRBJ1-1; CDR3aa: CASTLGQVNTEAFF; CDR3nt: TGTGCCAGCACCTTGGGACAGGTGAACACTGAAGCTTTCTTT
d_gene: TRBD2; abundance: NA; v_gene: TRBV2; j_gene: TRBJ2-7; CDR3aa: CASSTRSSGVHEQYF; CDR3nt: TGTGCCAGCAGTACACGGAGTAGCGGGGTTCACGAGCAGTACTTC
d_gene: NA; abundance: NA; v_gene: TRBV11-2; j_gene: TRBJ1-6; CDR3aa: CASSRDGQYPDSLHF; CDR3nt: TGTGCCAGCAGCAGAGACGGCCAGTACCCAGACTCCCTCCACTTT
d_gene: NA; abundance: NA; v_gene: TRBV5-6; j_gene: TRBJ2-3; CDR3aa: CASTERQTDTQYF; CDR3nt: TGTGCCAGCACTGAGCGGCAAACAGATACGCAGTATTTT
d_gene: NA; abundance: NA; v_gene: TRBV18; j_gene: TRBJ1-3; CDR3aa: CASSPLGGNTIYF; CDR3nt: TGTGCCAGCTCACCATTGGGGGGAAACACCATATATTTT
d_gene: NA; abundance: NA; v_gene: TRBV3-1/TRBV3-2; j_gene: TRBJ2-2; CDR3aa: CASSQEPGATGELFF; CDR3nt: TGTGCCAGCAGCCAAGAACCGGGGGCCACCGGGGAGCTGTTTTTT
d_gene: NA; abundance: NA; v_gene: TRBV7-2; j_gene: TRBJ1-4; CDR3aa: CASSLGQTEKLFF; CDR3nt: TGTGCCAGCAGCCTGGGTCAAACAGAAAAACTGTTTTTT
d_gene: NA; abundance: few; v_gene: TRBV5-1; j_gene: TRBJ2-6; CDR3aa: CASSPGTVSSGANVLTF; CDR3nt: TGCGCCAGCAGCCCGGGGACGGTTAGCTCTGGGGCCAACGTCCTGACTTTC
d_gene: NA; abundance: NA; v_gene: TRBV18; j_gene: TRBJ2-1; CDR3aa: CASSPLSVAGTNNEQFF; CDR3nt: TGTGCCAGCTCACCACTCTCCGTCGCGGGGACGAACAATGAGCAGTTCTTC
d_gene: NA; abundance: NA; v_gene: TRBV7-2; j_gene: TRBJ2-7; CDR3aa: CASSLALGPYEQYF; CDR3nt: TGTGCCAGCAGCTTAGCGCTAGGACCCTACGAGCAGTACTTC
d_gene: NA; abundance: NA; v_gene: TRBV18; j_gene: TRBJ1-5; CDR3aa: CASSPQGNQPQHF; CDR3nt: TGTGCCAGCTCACCGCAGGGGAATCAGCCCCAGCATTTT
d_gene: TRBD1; abundance: NA; v_gene: TRBV24-1; j_gene: TRBJ1-5; CDR3aa: CATSQPGQDQPQHF; CDR3nt: TGTGCCACCAGTCAGCCAGGACAGGATCAGCCCCAGCATTTT
d_gene: TRBD2; abundance: NA; v_gene: TRBV5-1; j_gene: TRBJ2-2; CDR3aa: CASSGTSVTGELFF; CDR3nt: TGCGCCAGCAGTGGGACTAGCGTCACCGGGGAGCTGTTTTTT
d_gene: NA; abundance: NA; v_gene: TRBV6-5; j_gene: TRBJ1-2; CDR3aa: CASSTGSVNYGYTF; CDR3nt: TGTGCCAGCAGTACTGGGTCAGTAAACTATGGCTACACCTTC
d_gene: TRBD1; abundance: NA; v_gene: TRBV7-3; j_gene: TRBJ1-2; CDR3aa: CASSLPRTGRKDGYTF; CDR3nt: TGTGCCAGCAGCTTACCGCGGACAGGGAGGAAAGATGGCTACACCTTC
d_gene: NA; abundance: NA; v_gene: TRBV10-1; j_gene: TRBJ2-5; CDR3aa: CASSDLGETQYF; CDR3nt: TGCGCCAGCAGTGACCTTGGAGAGACCCAGTACTTC
d_gene: NA; abundance: NA; v_gene: TRBV28; j_gene: TRBJ2-7; CDR3aa: CATVGTPYEQYF; CDR3nt: TGTGCCACCGTGGGGACACCCTACGAGCAGTACTTC
d_gene: NA; abundance: NA; v_gene: TRBV11-2; j_gene: TRBJ2-2; CDR3aa: CASSSLRTEGVVNTGELFF; CDR3nt: TGTGCCAGCAGCTCGCTAAGGACAGAGGGAGTAGTAAACACCGGGGAGCTGTTTTTT
d_gene: NA; abundance: NA; v_gene: TRBV6-1; j_gene: TRBJ2-7; CDR3aa: CASSEAFQGYSYEQYF; CDR3nt: TGTGCCAGCAGTGAAGCTTTCCAGGGGTATTCCTACGAGCAGTACTTC
d_gene: NA; abundance: NA; v_gene: TRBV7-8; j_gene: TRBJ1-1; CDR3aa: CASSLIRYTEAFF; CDR3nt: TGTGCCAGCAGCTTAATTCGTTACACTGAAGCTTTCTTT
d_gene: NA; abundance: once; v_gene: TRBV7-9; j_gene: TRBJ1-3; CDR3aa: CASSLSTGNTIYF; CDR3nt: TGTGCCAGCAGCTTGTCTACTGGAAACACCATATATTTT
d_gene: NA; abundance: NA; v_gene: TRBV30; j_gene: TRBJ1-4; CDR3aa: CAWSVGGTQVRGKLFF; CDR3nt: TGTGCCTGGAGTGTTGGTGGCACCCAGGTTCGAGGAAAACTGTTTTTT
d_gene: NA; abundance: once; v_gene: TRBV15; j_gene: TRBJ1-5; CDR3aa: CATSMRTGTPREPQHF; CDR3nt: TGTGCCACCAGCATGAGGACCGGGACCCCGAGGGAGCCCCAGCATTTT
d_gene: NA; abundance: once; v_gene: TRBV4-3; j_gene: TRBJ1-2; CDR3aa: CASSLTIEANYGYTF; CDR3nt: TGCGCCAGCAGCCTGACCATTGAAGCTAACTATGGCTACACCTTC
d_gene: TRBD1; abundance: NA; v_gene: TRBV10-2; j_gene: TRBJ1-1; CDR3aa: CASRLETGLTEAFF; CDR3nt: TGCGCCAGCAGGTTGGAGACAGGGCTCACTGAAGCTTTCTTT
d_gene: TRBD2; abundance: NA; v_gene: TRBV19; j_gene: TRBJ2-1; CDR3aa: CASSITGTSGNEQFF; CDR3nt: TGTGCCAGTAGTATTACTGGGACTAGCGGTAATGAGCAGTTCTTC
d_gene: NA; abundance: NA; v_gene: TRBV24-1; j_gene: TRBJ1-5; CDR3aa: CATSDRWTPGRPQHF; CDR3nt: TGTGCCACCAGTGATCGTTGGACCCCCGGGAGACCCCAGCATTTT
d_gene: NA; abundance: NA; v_gene: TRBV5-1; j_gene: TRBJ1-2; CDR3aa: CASSPGGGNHGYTF; CDR3nt: TGCGCCAGCAGCCCCGGGGGTGGGAACCATGGCTACACCTTC
d_gene: NA; abundance: NA; v_gene: TRBV28; j_gene: TRBJ2-3; CDR3aa: CASKRGGRFGTDTQYF; CDR3nt: TGTGCCAGCAAAAGAGGGGGAAGGTTCGGCACAGATACGCAGTATTTT
d_gene: NA; abundance: NA; v_gene: TRBV27; j_gene: TRBJ1-2; CDR3aa: CASTQLPGHPAYGYTF; CDR3nt: TGTGCCAGCACTCAACTACCGGGACACCCGGCCTATGGCTACACCTTC
d_gene: NA; abundance: NA; v_gene: TRBV12-3/TRBV12-4; j_gene: TRBJ1-1; CDR3aa: CASSFGRTEAFF; CDR3nt: TGTGCCAGCAGTTTTGGTAGGACTGAAGCTTTCTTT
d_gene: NA; abundance: NA; v_gene: TRBV19; j_gene: TRBJ1-2; CDR3aa: CASSHGKTNYGYTF; CDR3nt: TGTGCCAGTAGTCATGGAAAGACTAACTATGGCTACACCTTC
d_gene: TRBD1; abundance: NA; v_gene: TRBV5-6; j_gene: TRBJ2-5; CDR3aa: CASSLLQGETQYF; CDR3nt: TGTGCCAGCAGCTTGTTACAGGGGGAGACCCAGTACTTC
d_gene: NA; abundance: NA; v_gene: TRBV4-2; j_gene: TRBJ1-3; CDR3aa: CASSQDQTGRNTIYF; CDR3nt: TGTGCCAGCAGCCAAGATCAAACAGGACGAAACACCATATATTTT